One sample yielded the 27 T cell receptor beta chains listed below, sequenced in a study of technical replicates of blood from several donors. Libraries were prepared by immunoSEQ multiplex PCR; TCRdb keeps only in-frame clonotypes and omits some of them. The table includes tens of thousands of clones, 85% to 95% detected once. The sample consisted of PBMCs. These TCRs come from a human donor in good health. Some clones in this sample may be carry-over from other donors' samples.

This clone was recorded only once. The chain joins TRBV18 to TRBJ1-5; 9 positions match TRBD1. Germline CDR1 reads KGHSH; CDR2 reads LQKENI. The CDR3 consists of 15 residues. J gave up 4 bases and V 2 bases, and 3 bases lay outside the gene matches. CDR3 sequence (DNA): TGTGCCAGCTCACCAGGTGGACAGGGGAATCAGCCCCAGCATTTT. Encoded protein: CASSPGGQGNQPQHF.

V usage is TRBV6-1 and J usage is TRBJ1-5; TRBD1 might be the D (5 bases). The CDR3 sequence is 14 residues long. Germline loops: CDR1 MNHNS, CDR2 SASEGT. The ends were cut back, 5 bases at V and 6 bases at J, with 14 bases in the middle. The CDR3 sequence is CASSSGSGGQPQHF. CDR3 bases: TGTGCCAGCAGTTCTGGCTCGGGGGGTCAGCCCCAGCATTTT.

The gene calls are TRBV6-5 and TRBJ1-6; possible D gene TRBD1, 5 bases. The CDR3 is made up of 15 amino acids. Germline lookup yields CDR1 MNHEY and CDR2 SVGAGI. V was shortened by 2 bases and J by 7 bases, with 12 bases between the two germline ends. DNA for the CDR3: TGTGCCAGCAGTTACGGCAGGGCGGAAAATTCACCCCTCCACTTT. Amino acids: CASSYGRAENSPLHF.

This chain links TRBV4-3 with TRBJ2-6; possibly TRBD2 for D (5 bases). V was trimmed by 0 bases and J by 4 bases, leaving 13 bases between them. The CDR3 runs to 17 residues. Germline values: CDR1 LGHNA, CDR2 YSLEER. The CDR3 sequence is CASSQDLRAAGANVLTF. In DNA, the CDR3 is TGCGCCAGCAGCCAAGATCTCCGAGCGGCAGGGGCCAACGTCCTGACTTTC.

V and J are TRBV7-9 and TRBJ2-1, with 8 positions matching TRBD2. The CDR3 covers 15 residues. V lost 5 bases, J lost 5 bases, and 8 bases stayed unmatched. CDR1 and CDR2 (germline): SEHNR, FQNEAQ (reference sequence). The CDR3 spells CASSARGGDHNEQFF. The CDR3 DNA is TGTGCCAGCAGCGCCCGGGGGGGGGACCACAATGAGCAGTTCTTC.

CDR3 sequence (DNA): TGTGCCAGCAGCCCCCGACTAGCGGGGGACCTCAATGGGAAAGAGACCCAGTACTTC. This encodes CASSPRLAGDLNGKETQYF. This chain uses TRBV21-1 with TRBJ2-5; the DNA was not compared with TRBD2, the D call given in the table. TRBV21-1 constitutes a pseudogene. CDR3 length: 19 amino acids.

This clone was detected once. This sequence joins TRBV7-3 and TRBJ1-3; D not resolved. V gave up 5 bases and J gave up 3 bases, with 8 bases separating them. The CDR3 loop spans 13 amino acids. Germline V CDR1 and CDR2: SGHTA, FQGTGA. CDR3 bases: TGTGCCAGCAGCCCCCCGGGTGGAAACACCATATATTTT. Encoded protein: CASSPPGGNTIYF.

This clone has a single count. The CDR3, as DNA: TGTGCCATCAACCCAGCGGGAGGAGGGACAGATACGCAGTATTTT. It codes for CAINPAGGGTDTQYF. V usage is TRBV10-3 and J usage is TRBJ2-3, with TRBD2 matching 9 bases. The germline V gene encodes CDR1 ENHRY and CDR2 SYGVKD. The CDR3 runs 15 residues. Germline trimming cut 7 bases from V and 3 bases from J; bases unmatched to any gene: 8.

The table lists this clone with a count of one. V and J are TRBV11-2 and TRBJ2-1; TRBD2 agrees at 8 bases. Germline assignment: CDR1 SGHAT and CDR2 FQNNGV. V trimming: 2 bases; J trimming: 3 bases; junction bases outside the gene matches: 3. This CDR3 has 15 residues. The CDR3, as DNA: TGTGCCAGCAGCTTACTGGCGGGGGGCTACAATGAGCAGTTCTTC. Its protein is CASSLLAGGYNEQFF.

For the CDR3, the DNA is TGTGCCAGCAGCTCCGCGGGGCCCCAGCGGGATGTCCCCTACCAAGAGACCCAGTACTTC. Protein: CASSSAGPQRDVPYQETQYF. This chain connects TRBV13 to TRBJ2-5; 7 bases match TRBD2. The CDR3 length is 20 residues. CDR1 is PRHDT, CDR2 FYEKMQ, per germline (reference sequence). V shed 4 bases and J 0 bases; nucleotides not matched to a gene: 20.

This clone occurred once. V is TRBV18 and J is TRBJ1-5; a weak D match, TRBD1 (5 bases). Trimming removed 3 bases at V and 1 base at J, with 10 bases between. The CDR3 is 15 amino acids. Germline V CDR1 and CDR2: KGHSH, LQKENI. CDR3 sequence (DNA): TGTGCCAGCTCACCCCTCGGGGGGAGCAATCAGCCCCAGCATTTT. Translation gives CASSPLGGSNQPQHF.

Regarding this clone: Other DNA sequences in this specimen translate into the identical CDR3. The rearrangement joins TRBV2 to TRBJ2-1; D remains unclear. Trimming removed 6 bases from V and 8 bases from J, with 8 bases in between. Germline CDR1 is SNHLY and CDR2 is FYNNEI. This CDR3 region has 11 residues. CDR3 loop: CASSPWHEQFF. The DNA for the CDR3 is TGTGCCAGCAGCCCATGGCATGAGCAGTTCTTC.

The V gene is TRBV7-9, the J gene TRBJ2-7; D is undetermined. This CDR3 region has 14 residues. V was clipped by 5 bases and J by 2 bases, with 13 bases between them. Germline V gene lookup returns CDR1 SEHNR and CDR2 FQNEAQ (reference sequence). The chain's CDR3 is CASSPPVLTYEQYF. The CDR3 DNA sequence: TGTGCCAGCAGCCCCCCAGTTCTCACCTACGAGCAGTACTTC. The variable domain in full, with the rest retrieved from reference TRBV7-9 and TRBJ2-7, is DTGVSQNPRHKITKRGQNVTFRCDPISEHNRLYWYRQTLGQGPEFLTYFQNEAQLEKSRLLSDRFSAERPKGSFSTLEIQRTEQGDSAMYLCASSPPVLTYEQYFGPGTRLTVT.

This clone showed up just once. V and J are TRBV5-1 and TRBJ2-2, with 14 bases that match TRBD2. V lost 1 base and J lost 4; bases outside the gene matches: 6. CDR3 size: 18 residues. The germline gives CDR1 SGHRS, CDR2 YFSETQ. The CDR3 protein is CASSLRTGLAGVTGELFF. For the CDR3, the DNA is TGCGCCAGCAGCTTGCGGACGGGACTAGCGGGGGTCACCGGGGAGCTGTTTTTT.

The chain employs TRBV7-6 and TRBJ2-2; TRBD1 matches at 8 bases. This CDR3 region has 14 residues. Germline CDR1 SGHVS, CDR2 FNYEAQ. Trimming took 6 bases from V and 3 from J; bases not matched to a gene: 3. The CDR3: CASRVDRDTGELFF. Written as DNA, the CDR3 is TGTGCCAGCAGAGTGGACAGGGACACCGGGGAGCTGTTTTTT. The whole variable domain, filled in from reference TRBV7-6 and TRBJ2-2, reads GAGVSQSPRYKVTKRGQDVALRCDPISGHVSLYWYRQALGQGPEFLTYFNYEAQQDKSGLPNDRFSAERPEGSISTLTIQRTEQRDSAMYRCASRVDRDTGELFFGEGSRLTVL.

This chain uses TRBV5-1 with TRBJ1-2, with D possibly being TRBD1 (6 bases). Deletions cut 3 bases from V and 7 bases from J, with 13 bases between. Germline V gene sequence: CDR1 SGHRS, CDR2 YFSETQ. CDR3 length equals 13 residues. The CDR3 region has the DNA TGCGCCAGCAGCTCCGGACAGAAGCCTGGCTACACCTTC. Translating it yields CASSSGQKPGYTF.

CDR3 DNA: TGTGCCAGCAGTGAGGTATCCGGGACAGGGAACAATGAGCAGTTCTTC. Protein product: CASSEVSGTGNNEQFF. The chain employs TRBV2 and TRBJ2-1; 9 bases are shared with TRBD1. Germline trimming cut 3 bases from V and 5 bases from J; bases unmatched to any gene: 8. Germline-derived CDR1 and CDR2 are SNHLY and FYNNEI. The CDR3 is made up of 16 amino acids. Full variable domain (outside the CDR3, taken from reference TRBV2 and TRBJ2-1): EPEVTQTPSHQVTQMGQEVILRCVPISNHLYFYWYRQILGQKVEFLVSFYNNEISEKSEIFDDQFSVERPDGSNFTLKIRSTKLEDSAMYFCASSEVSGTGNNEQFFGPGTRLTVL.

The J gene is TRBJ1-1, the V gene TRBV7-3; a possible D gene is TRBD1 (6 bases). Germline V gene sequence: CDR1 SGHTA, CDR2 FQGTGA. There are 15 residues in the CDR3. V lost 0 bases, J lost 4 bases, and 12 bases lay in between. Here the CDR3 DNA reads TGTGCCAGCAGCTTAACCCAGGGGTCGACCACTGAAGCTTTCTTT. This translates into CASSLTQGSTTEAFF. Full variable domain (rest looked up from reference TRBV7-3 and TRBJ1-1): GAGVSQTPSNKVTEKGKYVELRCDPISGHTALYWYRQSLGQGPEFLIYFQGTGAADDSGLPNDRFFAVRPEGSVSTLKIQRTERGDSAVYLCASSLTQGSTTEAFFGQGTRLTVV.

The CDR3 region is CASSLPDRVYGYTF. The DNA of the CDR3 is TGTGCCAGCAGCTTACCGGACAGGGTGTATGGCTACACCTTC. This chain uses TRBV5-6 with TRBJ1-2; the match to TRBD1 covers 8 bases. This CDR3 has 14 amino acids. V trimming: 2 bases; J trimming: 5 bases; junction bases outside the gene matches: 5. Germline V gene data show CDR1 as SGHDT and CDR2 as YYEEEE. The full variable domain, in which reference TRBV5-6 and TRBJ1-2 provide the parts outside the CDR3, is DAGVTQSPTHLIKTRGQQVTLRCSPKSGHDTVSWYQQALGQGPQFIFQYYEEEERQRGNFPDRFSGHQFPNYSSELNVNALLLGDSALYLCASSLPDRVYGYTFGSGTRLTVV.

The V gene is TRBV11-2, the J gene TRBJ2-7, with a weak D call TRBD2 (6 bases). Trimming took 4 bases from V and 1 from J, leaving 17 bases between them. Germline V lookup: CDR1 SGHAT, CDR2 FQNNGV. This CDR3 spans 16 amino acids. CDR3 amino acids: CASSSDYSLQSYEQYF. The CDR3 nucleotides read TGTGCCAGCAGCTCGGACTACTCCCTTCAATCCTACGAGCAGTACTTC.

This clone was found once. The V call is TRBV9, the J call TRBJ2-3, with D perhaps matching TRBD1 (6 bases). Between the trimmed V and J ends, which lost 6 bases and 0 bases, there was a span of 11 bases. The CDR3 length is 14 residues. CDR1 and CDR2 (germline): SGDLS, YYNGEE. The CDR3 region is CASTSGDSTDTQYF. The CDR3 nucleotides read TGTGCCAGCACCTCAGGGGATAGCACAGATACGCAGTATTTT.

CDR3 amino acids: CATSRGTETYEQYF. The CDR3 bases are TGTGCCACCAGCAGAGGGACTGAAACCTACGAGCAGTACTTC. The V call is TRBV15, the J call TRBJ2-7; D is possibly TRBD2 (5 bases). CDR1 and CDR2 from the germline V gene are LNHNV and YYDKDF (reference sequence). The CDR3 consists of 14 residues. V lost 1 base and J lost 2, with 9 bases in between. The complete variable domain, with remaining parts taken from reference TRBV15 and TRBJ2-7, reads DAMVIQNPRYQVTQFGKPVTLSCSQTLNHNVMYWYQQKSSQAPKLLFHYYDKDFNNEADTPDNFQSRRPNTSFCFLDIRSPGLGDTAMYLCATSRGTETYEQYFGPGTRLTVT.

The chain joins TRBV7-9 to TRBJ1-4, with a tentative D call TRBD1 (5 bases). The V and J ends lost 3 bases and 0 bases respectively, with 8 bases between them. This CDR3 comprises 15 residues. Germline V gene sequence: CDR1 SEHNR, CDR2 FQNEAQ (reference sequence). CDR3 sequence (DNA): TGTGCCAGCAGCTTTCAGGGTGCAACTAATGAAAAACTGTTTTTT. It codes for CASSFQGATNEKLFF.

This chain links TRBV7-9 with TRBJ1-2, with no clear D. The CDR3 length is 13 residues. Trimming cost V 1 base and J 8 bases, with 11 bases left between them. Germline CDR1 and CDR2: SEHNR and FQNEAQ (reference sequence). As DNA, the CDR3 is TGTGCCAGCAGCTTAGGATCTCGGGGAGGCTACACCTTC. Protein product: CASSLGSRGGYTF.

The J gene is TRBJ1-6, the V gene TRBV5-4; 8 nucleotides align to TRBD1. V dropped 3 bases and J dropped 9; count of bases not matched to a gene: 8. Per germline, CDR1 SGHNT and CDR2 YYREEE (reference sequence). The CDR3 extends over 15 amino acids. CDR3 sequence (DNA): TGTGCCAGCAGCTGGGGGACAGGTCCGGGTTCACCCCTCCACTTT. Amino acids: CASSWGTGPGSPLHF.

The chain employs TRBV7-3 and TRBJ2-5; 8 bases map to TRBD1. Germline V gene data show CDR1 as SGHTA and CDR2 as FQGTGA. This CDR3 region has 13 residues. With V trimmed by 6 bases and J by 4 bases, 4 bases remained unmatched. The CDR3 sequence is CASSRTGGETQYF. The CDR3 bases are TGTGCCAGCAGTCGCACAGGGGGAGAGACCCAGTACTTC.

The chain has TRBV6-5 and TRBJ1-5, with D tentatively TRBD1 (6 bases). The CDR3 sequence is 15 residues long. The V and J ends lost 3 bases and 6 bases respectively, with 15 bases between them. Germline CDR1 MNHEY, CDR2 SVGAGI. This CDR3 is CASSYSGGAGQPQHF. The CDR3 DNA reads as TGTGCCAGCAGTTATAGTGGGGGCGCGGGTCAGCCCCAGCATTTT.